This TCR beta chain was documented in a study of CD8 T cells in ankylosing spondylitis. Points from the study as a whole: According to the report, clones linked to the disease were significantly enriched in matched synovial fluid samples taken from ankylosing spondylitis patients.

This CDR3 is built from 12 residues. Germline-derived CDR1 and CDR2 are SGHRS and YFSETQ. The V end lost 0 bases, the J end lost 11 bases, and 11 bases lay between the germline ends. Concerning this clonotype: The antigen is unknown.

MiXCR, applied by TCRdb to the 5' RACE reads, yields one record per CDR3 protein. In the table there are approximately 240,000 distinct CDR3 sequences, around 25% of which are singletons. This clonotype was sampled from a male donor with ankylosing spondylitis or in good health (not recorded which). The chain joins TRBV5-1 to TRBJ1-2; D remains unclear. The sequencing input was blood, either unsorted or a sorted T cell fraction (not recorded which). CDR3 DNA sequence: TGCGCCAGCAGCTTGGAGAGGGCGGGGTACACCTTC. Translation: CASSLERAGYTF.